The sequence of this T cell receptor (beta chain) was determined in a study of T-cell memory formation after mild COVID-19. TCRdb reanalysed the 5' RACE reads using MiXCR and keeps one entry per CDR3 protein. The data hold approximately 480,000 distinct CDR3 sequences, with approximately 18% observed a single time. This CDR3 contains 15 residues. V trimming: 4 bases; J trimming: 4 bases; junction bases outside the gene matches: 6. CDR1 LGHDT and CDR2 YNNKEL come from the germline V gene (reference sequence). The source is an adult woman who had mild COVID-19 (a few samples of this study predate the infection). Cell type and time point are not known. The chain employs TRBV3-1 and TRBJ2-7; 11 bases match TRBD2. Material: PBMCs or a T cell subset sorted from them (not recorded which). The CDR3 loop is CASSRASGGPYEQYF. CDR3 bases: TGTGCCAGCAGCCGGGCTAGCGGGGGGCCTTACGAGCAGTACTTC.